The clone carrying this T cell receptor beta chain was seen a handful of times. Its cognate antigen is unknown. It was with unique molecular identifiers that the TCRbeta library was prepared. TCRdb redid the calling of the PCR reads with MiXCR, one entry per CDR3 protein. The sample has around 580,000 distinct CDR3 sequences; about a quarter are singletons. This record belongs to a study of T-cell reconstitution after alpha-beta-depleted transplantation in children. Study results and limitations: After one year, T-cell counts and TCRbeta diversity mostly came from new T cells. About two months after transplant, alpha-beta T cells reportedly came from several hundred expanded graft clones. Surviving recipient T cells and intrathymic progenitors accounted for some patients' high TCRbeta diversity at day 60.

Per germline, CDR1 DFQATT and CDR2 SNEGSKA (reference sequence). The ends lost 5 bases at V and 7 bases at J; junction bases unmatched: 9. CDR3 length: 13 residues. The sequence was collected from a boy younger than two with Wiskott-Aldrich syndrome, due to receive a stem cell transplant. Sequences were derived from PBMCs, sampled before TCRalphabeta/CD19-depleted stem cell transplant. The chain has TRBV20-1 and TRBJ2-5, with TRBD1 matching over 8 bases. The CDR3 spells CSAADRVDGTQYF. Here the CDR3 DNA reads TGCAGTGCTGCGGACAGGGTGGATGGGACCCAGTACTTC.